Below are 16 T cell receptor beta chains sequenced from a single sample in a study of T cell repertoires in cytomegalovirus infection. In TCRdb, the reads were re-called with MiXCR into one record per CDR3 protein. Among a few hundred thousand distinct CDR3 sequences listed, around 35% were seen once. Antigens of these TCRs are unknown. The sample in question was cultured PBMCs, obtained from culture after CMV antigen stimulation. All receptors derive from a human donor in good health (CMV status not recorded). Some clones in this sample may be carry-over from other donors' samples.

The rearrangement uses TRBV28 and TRBJ2-5; D is undetermined. The V gene's germline CDR1 is MDHEN and CDR2 SYDVKM. Between the trimmed V and J ends, which lost 7 bases and 5 bases, there was a span of 17 bases. The length of the CDR3 is 14 residues. In DNA, the CDR3 is TGTGCCAGCATAAGTTCGAGGCGGTGGGAGACCCAGTACTTC. The encoded protein is CASISSRRWETQYF.

The gene calls are TRBV11-2 and TRBJ2-7; D ambiguous. Germline CDR1 SGHAT, CDR2 FQNNGV. V dropped 0 bases and J dropped 5 bases, with 2 bases sitting between them. The CDR3 length is 11 residues. CDR3 sequence reads: CASSLEDEQYV. DNA for the CDR3: TGTGCCAGCAGCTTAGAAGACGAGCAGTACGTC.

V usage is TRBV14 and J usage is TRBJ1-1; D is uncertain. The V end lost 0 bases, the J end lost 10 bases, and 18 bases lay between the germline ends. Germline CDR1 reads SGHDN; CDR2 reads FVKESK. The CDR3 has 15 residues. DNA of the CDR3: TGTGCCAGCAGCCAAGAAATAGGAACGCCCTGGGGAGCTTTCTTT. Its protein product is CASSQEIGTPWGAFF.

This chain uses TRBV19 with TRBJ1-5; 7 bases match TRBD1. CDR1 and CDR2 (germline): LNHDA, SQIVND (reference sequence). The CDR3 has 16 residues. After removal of 7 bases from V and 4 bases from J, the junction contained 13 bases not matched to a gene. The CDR3 sequence is CASIGAGTAYNQPQHF. The CDR3 nucleotides read TGTGCCAGTATCGGCGCCGGGACAGCCTATAATCAGCCCCAGCATTTT.

The rearrangement joins TRBV20-1 to TRBJ1-6; no clear D gene. Deletions cut 2 bases from V and 0 bases from J, with 8 bases between. This CDR3 comprises 15 residues. Germline CDR1 is DFQATT and CDR2 is SNEGSKA (reference sequence). CDR3 bases: TGCAGTGCTAGAAGGCCGAGCTCCTATAATTCACCCCTCCACTTT. It is translated as CSARRPSSYNSPLHF.

The V call is TRBV19, the J call TRBJ2-3, with 14 bases that match TRBD2. This CDR3 is built from 18 residues. CDR1 and CDR2 (germline): LNHDA, SQIVND (reference sequence). The ends lost 4 bases at V and 3 bases at J; junction bases unmatched: 9. In DNA, the CDR3 is TGTGCCAGTAGTACTCCGGGACTAGCGGGGGTAAAAACAGATACGCAGTATTTT. Its translation is CASSTPGLAGVKTDTQYF.

This clonotype came up many times. The rearrangement joins TRBV7-8 to TRBJ2-1, with 11 nucleotides matching TRBD2. Germline CDR1 SGHVS, CDR2 FQNEAQ. The CDR3 runs to 15 residues. V shed 5 bases, J shed 12 bases, and the junction held 12 bases outside the gene matches. The CDR3 loop is CASSQTSGVGRLQFF. Written as DNA, the CDR3 is TGTGCCAGCAGCCAGACTAGCGGGGTCGGCAGATTGCAGTTCTTC.

In its sample, this clonotype was seen a few times. The rearrangement uses TRBV5-1 and TRBJ2-3; 7 bases fit TRBD2. The length of the CDR3 is 17 residues. Germline-derived CDR1 and CDR2 are SGHRS and YFSETQ. Trimming removed 1 base from V and 0 bases from J; junction bases left unmatched: 8. The DNA for the CDR3 is TGCGCCAGCAGCTTGAATGGCGGGAGAGCTAGCACAGATACGCAGTATTTT. It is translated as CASSLNGGRASTDTQYF.

This clonotype has a handful of counts. V usage is TRBV7-2 and J usage is TRBJ1-3, with D hard to call. V gave up 5 bases and J gave up 4 bases, with 15 bases separating them. Germline V gene data show CDR1 as SGHTA and CDR2 as FQGNSA. The CDR3 consists of 15 residues. CDR3 DNA: TGTGCCAGCAGCCCCTCCGTGGGAGCCGGAAACACCATATATTTT. It encodes CASSPSVGAGNTIYF.

V gene TRBV20-1 combines with J gene TRBJ2-3, with 11 bases identical to TRBD2. This CDR3 has 16 amino acids. Germline trimming cut 1 base from V and 1 base from J; bases unmatched to any gene: 4. CDR1 DFQATT and CDR2 SNEGSKA come from the germline V gene (reference sequence). The CDR3 sequence: CSARAGTSGRTDTQYF. The CDR3 region has the DNA TGCAGTGCTAGAGCCGGGACTAGCGGTCGCACAGATACGCAGTATTTT.

The CDR3 DNA reads as TGTGCCAGTAGTATTGGGACAGGGAGCACCGGGGAGCTGTTTTTT. Protein product: CASSIGTGSTGELFF. V gene TRBV19 combines with J gene TRBJ2-2; 9 nucleotides line up with TRBD1. This CDR3 spans 15 amino acids. V shed 3 bases and J 4 bases; nucleotides not matched to a gene: 3. Germline CDR1 and CDR2: LNHDA and SQIVND (reference sequence).

V and J are TRBV28 and TRBJ1-2; no firm D call. This CDR3 comprises 12 residues. V gave up 7 bases and J gave up 8 bases, with 14 bases separating them. Germline values: CDR1 MDHEN, CDR2 SYDVKM. The CDR3 region is CASTQMGWGYTF. The CDR3 DNA reads TGTGCCAGCACCCAGATGGGGTGGGGCTACACCTTC.

V usage is TRBV28 and J usage is TRBJ2-7; no definite D call. Trimming cost V 3 bases and J 1 base, with 10 bases left between them. CDR3 length: 14 residues. Germline V gene data show CDR1 as MDHEN and CDR2 as SYDVKM. The CDR3 region has the DNA TGTGCCAGCAGTTTGCGGCAGACATCCTACGAGCAGTACTTC. It is translated as CASSLRQTSYEQYF.

This clonotype was found many times. The chain joins TRBV10-3 to TRBJ2-1; 12 bases are a match to TRBD2. Germline CDR1 and CDR2: ENHRY and SYGVKD. The J segment lost 9 bases and the V segment lost 6 bases, leaving 6 bases of the junction unmatched. CDR3 length: 14 residues. The CDR3 region is CAIRPGLAGREQFF. For the CDR3, the DNA is TGTGCCATCAGGCCGGGACTAGCGGGTCGTGAGCAGTTCTTC.

The chain links TRBV5-1 to TRBJ1-1; possibly TRBD1 for D (5 bases). V was pared by 1 base and J by 4 bases, with 14 bases between. The CDR3 has 15 amino acids. Germline loops: CDR1 SGHRS, CDR2 YFSETQ. The CDR3 nucleotides read TGCGCCAGCAGCTTGCTGCCCTTAAGGGGCACTGAAGCTTTCTTT. It encodes CASSLLPLRGTEAFF. The whole variable domain, remainder taken from reference TRBV5-1 and TRBJ1-1, is KAGVTQTPRYLIKTRGQQVTLSCSPISGHRSVSWYQQTPGQGLQFLFEYFSETQRNKGNFPGRFSGRQFSNSRSEMNVSTLELGDSALYLCASSLLPLRGTEAFFGQGTRLTVV.

This clonotype was seen more than once but under ten times. This chain joins TRBV7-2 and TRBJ2-1, with 13 bases lining up with TRBD2. Trimming cost V 5 bases and J 2 bases; bases outside gene matches: 3. The CDR3 is 16 amino acids. Germline values: CDR1 SGHTA, CDR2 FQGNSA. This CDR3 reads CASSQGTSGAYNEQFF. The CDR3 DNA is TGTGCCAGCAGCCAAGGGACTAGCGGGGCCTACAATGAGCAGTTCTTC.